The 27 T cell receptor beta chains presented below share a single source sample, sequenced in a study of CD8 T cells in ankylosing spondylitis. TCRdb independently ran MiXCR on the 5' RACE reads; one entry per CDR3 protein. The sample lists 220,000 or so distinct CDR3 sequences; more than 9% were seen once. Sequenced material: blood, either unsorted or a sorted T cell fraction (not recorded which). These TCRs come from a male donor with ankylosing spondylitis or in good health (not recorded which).

This clonotype was seen more than once but under ten times. This chain joins TRBV5-1 and TRBJ1-2, with D unresolved. Germline lookup yields CDR1 SGHRS and CDR2 YFSETQ. V was pared by 0 bases and J by 6 bases, with 12 bases between. The CDR3 is 14 residues long. The CDR3 nucleotides read TGCGCCAGCAGCTTGGCCGTCGGCCCGGATGGCTACACCTTC. As protein: CASSLAVGPDGYTF.

The CDR3 DNA follows: TGCAGCGCCCAGAGTCGGGTCAGGGGAAGGCATGAGGGCTACACCTTC. It yields the protein CSAQSRVRGRHEGYTF. The chain is built from TRBV29-1 and TRBJ1-2; D is perhaps TRBD1 (6 bases). The CDR3 is 16 amino acids. From germline, CDR1 is SQVTM and CDR2 ANQGSEA. V shed 7 bases and J shed 8 bases, with 29 bases lying between them.

The table lists this clonotype with a few counts. The V gene is TRBV12-3 or TRBV12-4, the J gene TRBJ2-3, with 11 bases identical to TRBD2. V was clipped by 3 bases and J by 2 bases; unmatched bases: 7. The length of the CDR3 is 17 residues. The CDR3 spells CASSFGSSGGPTDTQYF. The DNA for the CDR3 is TGTGCCAGCAGTTTCGGTTCTAGCGGGGGGCCCACAGATACGCAGTATTTT.

In its sample, this clonotype was seen many times. V is TRBV20-1 and J is TRBJ2-1, with 10 bases lining up with TRBD2. Germline trimming cut 0 bases from V and 6 bases from J; bases unmatched to any gene: 2. In germline, CDR1 is DFQATT, CDR2 SNEGSKA (reference sequence). This CDR3 comprises 14 residues. CDR3 in DNA: TGCAGTGCTAGAGAACTAGCGGGGACCAATGAGCAGTTCTTC. Amino acid sequence: CSARELAGTNEQFF.

This clonotype was seen many times. The chain is built from TRBV12-3 or TRBV12-4 and TRBJ1-5; D uncertain. This CDR3 comprises 12 residues. V was clipped by 8 bases and J by 7 bases, with 12 bases between them. This chain's CDR3 is CASGSLGQPQHF. DNA of the CDR3: TGTGCCAGCGGCAGTTTGGGCCAGCCCCAGCATTTT.

The table lists this clonotype with many counts. The chain joins TRBV12-3 or TRBV12-4 to TRBJ2-7; 13 positions match TRBD2. With 5 bases clipped from V and 0 bases from J, the junction kept 4 bases outside the gene matches. The CDR3 length is 16 residues. The CDR3 nucleotides read TGTGCCAGCAGTGGAGGACTAGCGGGGGTCTCCTACGAGCAGTACTTC. It specifies CASSGGLAGVSYEQYF.

This clonotype was counted many times. The rearrangement joins TRBV20-1 to TRBJ2-5, with D perhaps TRBD2 (7 bases). Germline assignment: CDR1 DFQATT and CDR2 SNEGSKA (reference sequence). V dropped 3 bases and J dropped 3 bases, with 14 bases sitting between them. This CDR3 has 14 amino acids. The CDR3: CSARMGGREETQYF. In DNA form, the CDR3 reads TGCAGTGCTAGGATGGGGGGGCGGGAAGAGACCCAGTACTTC.

The rearrangement joins TRBV5-1 to TRBJ2-3, with D possibly being TRBD1 or TRBD2 (6 bases each). The CDR3 totals 15 residues. V lost 4 bases and J 3 bases, leaving 15 bases between the germline ends. The germline V gene encodes CDR1 SGHRS and CDR2 YFSETQ. CDR3 nucleotide sequence: TGCGCCAGCAGCCTCTATGGGGGGCCGACAGATACGCAGTATTTT. Amino acids: CASSLYGGPTDTQYF.

The gene calls are TRBV7-6 and TRBJ2-5; 8 nucleotides match TRBD2. This CDR3 contains 17 residues. Germline V gene sequence: CDR1 SGHVS, CDR2 FNYEAQ. V lost 0 bases and J lost 5; bases outside the gene matches: 11. CDR3 region: CASSLAPRAGGRETQYF. For the CDR3, the DNA is TGTGCCAGCAGCTTAGCGCCAAGGGCGGGGGGTCGGGAGACCCAGTACTTC.

At least ten counts were recorded for this clonotype. The genes are TRBV7-9 and TRBJ2-2, with D uncertain. The germline gives CDR1 SEHNR, CDR2 FQNEAQ (reference sequence). V lost 6 bases to trimming and J lost 4 bases, with 6 bases between them. CDR3 length: 12 residues. The CDR3 nucleotides are TGTGCCAGCAGTTGGATCACCGGGGAGCTGTTTTTT. It encodes CASSWITGELFF.

This clonotype has a handful of counts. The V call is TRBV12-3 or TRBV12-4, the J call TRBJ2-3; 8 bases match TRBD2. After removal of 6 bases from V and 2 bases from J, the junction contained 13 bases not matched to a gene. The CDR3 is 17 amino acids. The CDR3 bases are TGTGCCAGCAGAAGGGGGAGAATAGCGGGAATCACAGATACGCAGTATTTT. This gives the protein CASRRGRIAGITDTQYF.

Many counts were recorded for this clonotype. The chain combines TRBV28 with TRBJ2-1; 12 bases fit TRBD2. There are 21 residues in the CDR3. Losses at the gene ends were 4 bases for V and 4 bases for J; bases not matched to a gene: 20. The V gene's germline CDR1 is MDHEN and CDR2 SYDVKM. This chain's CDR3 is CASSSPSNPMTSGGRYNEQFF. CDR3 in DNA: TGTGCCAGCAGTTCACCTTCAAACCCTATGACTAGCGGGGGCCGATACAATGAGCAGTTCTTC.

This clonotype was counted ten times or more. This rearrangement joins TRBV7-2 to TRBJ2-7; D is perhaps TRBD2 (5 bases). Trimming cost V 6 bases and J 2 bases, with 14 bases left between them. This CDR3 contains 14 residues. Germline loops: CDR1 SGHTA, CDR2 FQGNSA. CDR3 in amino acids: CASRTGREAYEQYF. CDR3 coding DNA: TGTGCCAGCAGAACTGGCCGGGAAGCCTACGAGCAGTACTTC.

The rearrangement links TRBV15 to TRBJ2-3, with D perhaps TRBD1 (5 bases). The CDR3 is made up of 16 amino acids. The germline V and J ends were trimmed by 0 bases and 1 base, with 11 bases remaining between them. In germline, CDR1 is LNHNV, CDR2 YYDKDF (reference sequence). In nucleotides, the CDR3 is TGTGCCACCAGCAGAGATGCCGGCAGGGGCACAGATACGCAGTATTTT. Translated, it gives CATSRDAGRGTDTQYF.

The V call is TRBV18, the J call TRBJ2-4; D perhaps matches TRBD2 (6 bases). Between the trimmed V and J ends, which lost 1 base and 3 bases, there was a span of 13 bases. CDR1 and CDR2 from the germline V gene are KGHSH and LQKENI. This CDR3 region has 16 residues. The CDR3: CASSPLPGVDKNIQYF. The CDR3 DNA is TGTGCCAGCTCACCACTCCCGGGGGTGGACAAAAACATTCAGTACTTC.

This chain uses TRBV5-1 with TRBJ2-7; 8 positions agree with TRBD2. There are 16 residues in the CDR3. The germline V gene has CDR1 SGHRS and CDR2 YFSETQ. After removal of 0 bases from V and 2 bases from J, the junction contained 7 bases not matched to a gene. CDR3 residues: CASSLDSSGGAYEQYF. In DNA, the CDR3 is TGCGCCAGCAGCTTGGATTCCAGCGGGGGAGCCTACGAGCAGTACTTC.

This clonotype was seen ten or more times. V usage is TRBV7-9 and J usage is TRBJ2-3, with TRBD1 identical over 9 bases. The CDR3 length is 16 residues. Trimming at V came to 4 bases and at J to 4 bases, leaving 9 bases not matched to a gene. Germline assignment: CDR1 SEHNR and CDR2 FQNEAQ (reference sequence). The CDR3 DNA is TGTGCCAGCAGCTCTGGACAGGGGAGTTGGGCAGATACGCAGTATTTT. Translation gives CASSSGQGSWADTQYF.

This chain connects TRBV5-1 to TRBJ2-3, with unresolved D. CDR3 size: 14 residues. Trimming removed 3 bases from V and 6 bases from J, with 14 bases in between. Germline V CDR1 and CDR2: SGHRS, YFSETQ. CDR3 protein: CASSSTNTEDTQYF. CDR3 DNA: TGCGCCAGCAGCTCAACTAACACAGAGGATACGCAGTATTTT.

This clonotype turned up a few times. The chain has TRBV5-4 and TRBJ2-5, with 8 nucleotides matching TRBD2. The CDR3 loop spans 14 amino acids. CDR1 SGHNT and CDR2 YYREEE come from the germline V gene (reference sequence). Trimming cost V 3 bases and J 7 bases; bases outside gene matches: 8. CDR3 region: CASSSPGLDGTQYF. CDR3 bases: TGTGCCAGCAGCTCACCGGGACTAGACGGGACCCAGTACTTC.

The rearrangement uses TRBV28 and TRBJ1-6; 11 bases map to TRBD1. Germline V CDR1 and CDR2: MDHEN, SYDVKM. V was pared by 5 bases and J by 8 bases, with 8 bases of the junction left unmatched. The CDR3 is 16 residues long. The CDR3 is CASSPPGQGADSPLHF. The CDR3 nucleotides read TGTGCCAGCAGTCCCCCCGGACAGGGGGCTGATTCACCCCTCCACTTT.

This clonotype was observed at least ten times. The gene calls are TRBV2 and TRBJ1-5, with 7 bases that match TRBD1. J lost 5 bases, V lost 8 bases, and 9 bases had no gene match. The CDR3 runs 14 residues. Germline values: CDR1 SNHLY, CDR2 FYNNEI. CDR3 sequence (DNA): TGTGCCAGCTCGGACAACAGGGGAGATCAGCCCCAGCATTTT. Encoded protein: CASSDNRGDQPQHF.

The chain recombines TRBV14 with TRBJ2-3, with TRBD2 identical over 14 bases. J lost 4 bases, V lost 6 bases, and 9 bases had no gene match. Germline-derived CDR1 and CDR2 are SGHDN and FVKESK. This CDR3 has 17 residues. The CDR3 nucleotides read TGTGCCAGCAGTCCGGGACTAGCGGGGGAAGGGGCAGATACGCAGTATTTT. It translates to CASSPGLAGEGADTQYF.

This clonotype was detected ten times or more. V usage is TRBV20-1 and J usage is TRBJ2-3, with D possibly matching TRBD2 (5 bases). The length of the CDR3 is 14 residues. Germline V lookup: CDR1 DFQATT, CDR2 SNEGSKA (reference sequence). V was cut by 6 bases and J by 1 base, with 14 bases left in between. In DNA form, the CDR3 reads TGCAGTGCGGGCGGGCTATCCGGCACAGATACGCAGTATTTT. Its translation: CSAGGLSGTDTQYF.

As concerns this clonotype: A much larger clone differs by one base, so this may be a read error. The CDR3 ends on some other residue instead of the conserved phenylalanine or tryptophan, so this is likely a read error. The genes are TRBV20-1 and TRBJ2-1; perhaps TRBD1 as D (6 bases). Germline values: CDR1 DFQATT, CDR2 SNEGSKA (reference sequence). The CDR3 has 14 residues. V lost 4 bases, J lost 3 bases, and 13 bases lay in between. CDR3 DNA: TGCAGTGCTAACCGGGACACTGTCTACAATGAGCAGTTCTCC. Protein product: CSANRDTVYNEQFS.

This clonotype was recorded once. A junction boundary mismatches the germline segment, possibly from a read error. The CDR3 protein is CACSSSPAGGPLEQFF. The CDR3 region has the DNA TGTGCCTGCAGCTCATCCCCGGCGGGGGGGCCTCTTGAGCAGTTCTTC. J is TRBJ2-1 and V is TRBV11-1; 9 bases line up with TRBD2. CDR3 length: 16 residues. The V gene's germline CDR1 is SGHAT and CDR2 FQDESV (reference sequence).

In its sample, this clonotype was seen a few times. The gene calls are TRBV12-3 or TRBV12-4 and TRBJ2-7; the match to TRBD2 covers 7 bases. Losses at the gene ends were 6 bases for V and 7 bases for J; bases not matched to a gene: 12. The CDR3 has 14 residues. The CDR3 loop reads CASSPGTITREQYF. CDR3 coding DNA: TGTGCCAGCAGCCCAGGGACTATAACTCGGGAGCAGTACTTC.

This clonotype occurred many times. The V call is TRBV5-1, the J call TRBJ1-1; maybe TRBD1 (6 bases). Deletions cut 8 bases from V and 3 bases from J, with 20 bases between. The CDR3 is 15 residues long. Germline V gene sequence: CDR1 SGHRS, CDR2 YFSETQ. The CDR3: CASTVTGGADTEAFF. In nucleotides, the CDR3 is TGCGCCAGTACAGTTACCGGGGGCGCGGACACTGAAGCTTTCTTT.